Presented here are 24 T cell receptor beta chains from one specimen sequenced in a study of identical twins. TCRdb recomputed calls from the 5' RACE reads with MiXCR, one row per CDR3 protein. The sample consists of approximately 530,000 distinct CDR3 sequences, around 20% of them appearing once. This sample also belongs to another study, concerning yellow fever vaccine responses in identical twins.

Input material: CD4+ T cells sorted from blood. Source of these receptors: a young woman in good health.

V is TRBV4-1 and J is TRBJ2-3, with 10 bases that match TRBD2. The germline gives CDR1 MGHRA, CDR2 YSYEKL. The V and J ends lost 4 bases and 9 bases, in that order; junction bases with no gene match: 10. This CDR3 is 15 amino acids long. CDR3 coding DNA: TGCGCCAGCAGCCCCGGTCTAGCGGGGGTTTGGACGCAGTATTTT. Protein sequence: CASSPGLAGVWTQYF.

This chain connects TRBV6-1 to TRBJ1-2; 7 bases are a match to TRBD1. CDR1 and CDR2 from the germline V gene are MNHNS and SASEGT. V dropped 7 bases and J dropped 2; count of bases not matched to a gene: 1. The CDR3 loop spans 12 amino acids. The CDR3 nucleotides read TGTGCCAGCAAGACAGGGAACTATGGCTACACCTTC. As protein: CASKTGNYGYTF.

V is TRBV12-3 or TRBV12-4 and J is TRBJ1-2, with a possible D match to TRBD1 (5 bases). The CDR3 is 14 amino acids. Trimming cost V 4 bases and J 4 bases, with 13 bases left between them. The CDR3 region is CASSSRQSGYGYTF. CDR3 in DNA: TGTGCCAGCAGTTCGCGACAGAGTGGCTATGGCTACACCTTC.

The J gene is TRBJ2-5, the V gene TRBV28; weak D call: TRBD2 (6 bases). Germline V CDR1 and CDR2: MDHEN, SYDVKM. V was clipped by 4 bases and J by 3 bases, with 18 bases between them. The CDR3 length is 16 residues. In nucleotides, the CDR3 is TGTGCCAGCAGTTCCCCTCGGCGGGGAACGAAAGAGACCCAGTACTTC. Encoded protein: CASSSPRRGTKETQYF.

Only a few counts were recorded for this clonotype. The chain couples TRBV5-1 to TRBJ2-5; 7 nucleotides align to TRBD1. The CDR3 extends over 16 amino acids. J was trimmed by 4 bases and V by 1 base; bases with no gene match: 10. Germline values: CDR1 SGHRS, CDR2 YFSETQ. CDR3 residues: CASSLNGQVGRETQYF. Written as DNA, the CDR3 is TGCGCCAGCAGCTTGAATGGACAGGTCGGGCGAGAGACCCAGTACTTC.

This clonotype was seen more than once but under ten times. The rearrangement links TRBV15 to TRBJ2-3, with D hard to call. V gave up 4 bases and J gave up 0 bases, with 5 bases separating them. The CDR3 spans 13 residues. Germline V gene data show CDR1 as LNHNV and CDR2 as YYDKDF (reference sequence). DNA of the CDR3: TGTGCCACCAGCACCGGGAGCACAGATACGCAGTATTTT. This sequence encodes CATSTGSTDTQYF. Full variable domain (outside the CDR3, taken from reference TRBV15 and TRBJ2-3): DAMVIQNPRYQVTQFGKPVTLSCSQTLNHNVMYWYQQKSSQAPKLLFHYYDKDFNNEADTPDNFQSRRPNTSFCFLDIRSPGLGDTAMYLCATSTGSTDTQYFGPGTRLTVL.

This clonotype occurred a few times. This sequence joins TRBV5-1 and TRBJ2-1; D gene ambiguous. The CDR3 is made up of 13 amino acids. V was clipped by 0 bases and J by 7 bases, with 8 bases between them. Germline CDR1 and CDR2: SGHRS and YFSETQ. The CDR3 DNA sequence: TGCGCCAGCAGCTTGGACCCGACGAATGAGCAGTTCTTC. Residues: CASSLDPTNEQFF.

This clonotype was seen a few times. This CDR3 reads CASSERPPGRHQETQYF. CDR3 coding DNA: TGTGCCAGCAGCGAAAGACCTCCGGGACGCCACCAAGAGACCCAGTACTTC. This chain joins TRBV7-9 and TRBJ2-5; D tentatively fits TRBD1 or TRBD2 (5 bases each). V was clipped by 5 bases and J by 0 bases, with 19 bases between them. Germline CDR1 reads SEHNR; CDR2 reads FQNEAQ (reference sequence). CDR3 length: 17 residues.

This clonotype has a handful of counts. The V and J genes are TRBV12-3 or TRBV12-4 and TRBJ2-7, with TRBD2 matching over 9 bases. The CDR3 contains 16 residues. V trimming: 3 bases; J trimming: 9 bases; junction bases outside the gene matches: 15. The DNA for the CDR3 is TGTGCCAGCAGTTTGGGAAGACTAGCGGCTCCTCCCGGGCAGTACTTC. It codes for CASSLGRLAAPPGQYF.

J is TRBJ1-5 and V is TRBV6-1; a possible D gene is TRBD1 (5 bases). V was clipped by 3 bases and J by 1 base, with 10 bases between them. Germline lookup yields CDR1 MNHNS and CDR2 SASEGT. The CDR3 has 15 residues. This CDR3 reads CASSDFWGSNQPQHF. DNA of the CDR3: TGTGCCAGCAGTGATTTCTGGGGCAGCAATCAGCCCCAGCATTTT.

At least ten counts were recorded for this clonotype. This chain connects TRBV5-1 to TRBJ2-1, with 7 positions matching TRBD2. The CDR3 contains 14 residues. CDR1 and CDR2 from the germline V gene are SGHRS and YFSETQ. The V segment lost 3 bases and the J segment 7 bases; nucleotides outside the gene matches: 7. This CDR3 is CASSYGGIGNEQFF. DNA of the CDR3: TGCGCCAGCAGCTACGGGGGGATAGGGAATGAGCAGTTCTTC.

There are a few counts of this clonotype. J is TRBJ2-3 and V is TRBV7-3; TRBD2 is a possible D gene (6 bases). The V gene's germline CDR1 is SGHTA and CDR2 FQGTGA. The V gene lost 1 base and the J gene lost 4 bases, with 12 bases spanning the gap. CDR3 length equals 15 residues. This chain's CDR3 is CASSLRGGVADTQYF. The CDR3, as DNA: TGTGCCAGCAGCTTAAGAGGCGGGGTCGCAGATACGCAGTATTTT. The variable domain in full, with the rest retrieved from reference TRBV7-3 and TRBJ2-3, is GAGVSQTPSNKVTEKGKYVELRCDPISGHTALYWYRQSLGQGPEFLIYFQGTGAADDSGLPNDRFFAVRPEGSVSTLKIQRTERGDSAVYLCASSLRGGVADTQYFGPGTRLTVL.

This chain links TRBV20-1 with TRBJ2-1; D unresolved. The ends were cut back, 2 bases at V and 0 bases at J, with 11 bases in the middle. Germline CDR1 and CDR2: DFQATT and SNEGSKA (reference sequence). This CDR3 spans 15 amino acids. CDR3 amino acids: CSARIMHHSYNEQFF. In DNA, the CDR3 is TGCAGTGCTAGAATCATGCACCACTCCTACAATGAGCAGTTCTTC.

This clonotype was observed a handful of times. A junction end diverges from the germline sequence, so it may reflect a read error. The V and J genes are TRBV27 and TRBJ2-2; D is unresolved. The germline CDR1 and CDR2 sequences are MNHEY and SMNVEV (reference sequence). The CDR3 covers 17 residues. The CDR3 bases are TGTGCCAGCAGCTTATTGGCCAAGGGCTGGGGCACCGGGGAGCTGTTTTTT. Its protein is CASSLLAKGWGTGELFF.

For the CDR3, the DNA is TGTGCCAGCAGGGGGCAGGACTCACCCCTCCACTTT. Protein sequence: CASRGQDSPLHF. The chain uses TRBV12-3 or TRBV12-4 and TRBJ1-6, with D possibly TRBD1 on 5 matching bases. Trimming took 6 bases from V and 10 from J, leaving 10 bases between them. The CDR3 is 12 amino acids.

V gene TRBV2 combines with J gene TRBJ1-1; D unclear. Trimming stripped 4 bases from V and 2 bases from J, with 14 bases between. The germline CDR1 and CDR2 sequences are SNHLY and FYNNEI. The CDR3 extends over 15 amino acids. The CDR3 DNA reads as TGTGCCAGCAGTGTGATGGGCTACCCAAACACTGAAGCTTTCTTT. It translates to CASSVMGYPNTEAFF.

In this sample, this clonotype turned up a few times. The chain combines TRBV12-3 or TRBV12-4 with TRBJ2-5; D ambiguous. V dropped 3 bases and J dropped 5 bases, with 7 bases sitting between them. This CDR3 has 12 amino acids. The CDR3 coding sequence is TGTGCCAGCAGTTTGTTGGCGGAGACCCAGTACTTC. Translation gives CASSLLAETQYF.

This chain connects TRBV12-3 or TRBV12-4 to TRBJ2-7; D is unresolved. The V gene lost 3 bases and the J gene lost 5 bases, with 5 bases spanning the gap. The CDR3 length is 11 residues. This chain's CDR3 is CASSFMDEQYF. The CDR3 DNA reads TGTGCCAGCAGTTTCATGGACGAGCAGTACTTC.

The chain combines TRBV9 with TRBJ2-7; 7 nucleotides agree with TRBD2. The CDR3 is 14 amino acids. CDR1 and CDR2 (germline): SGDLS, YYNGEE. The junction had 4 bases not matched to a gene; V was cut back by 4 bases and J by 0 bases. The CDR3 DNA reads TGTGCCAGCAGCCCCGGACTAGGCTCCTACGAGCAGTACTTC. Protein: CASSPGLGSYEQYF.

This clonotype was recorded a few times. The chain combines TRBV3-1 with TRBJ2-7; D is perhaps TRBD2 (6 bases). Germline V gene data show CDR1 as LGHDT and CDR2 as YNNKEL (reference sequence). The CDR3 is 14 amino acids. Trimming cost V 4 bases and J 5 bases, with 15 bases left between them. CDR3 region: CASSPRTTPNEQYF. The CDR3 DNA reads as TGTGCCAGCAGCCCTAGGACTACCCCTAACGAGCAGTACTTC.

J is TRBJ1-1 and V is TRBV29-1, with no clear D. Trimming cost V 3 bases and J 1 base, with 12 bases left between them. CDR3 length: 14 residues. From germline, CDR1 is SQVTM and CDR2 ANQGSEA. CDR3 sequence reads: CSVDRAGANTEAFF. The CDR3 region has the DNA TGCAGCGTTGATCGTGCGGGCGCGAACACTGAAGCTTTCTTT.

V and J are TRBV10-3 and TRBJ2-1, with D unresolved. Per germline, CDR1 ENHRY and CDR2 SYGVKD. Trimming stripped 3 bases from V and 7 bases from J, with 4 bases between. The CDR3 is 11 residues long. The DNA for the CDR3 is TGTGCCATCAGTGAAGGGAATGAGCAGTTCTTC. Its translation: CAISEGNEQFF.

The V gene is TRBV24-1, the J gene TRBJ2-3; TRBD2 matches 11 bases. The length of the CDR3 is 18 residues. The V segment lost 4 bases and the J segment 1 base; nucleotides outside the gene matches: 9. CDR1 is KGHDR, CDR2 SFDVKD, per germline. The CDR3 DNA follows: TGTGCCACCAGTGACCCGGGACTAGCGGACTACCGCACAGATACGCAGTATTTT. Translation gives CATSDPGLADYRTDTQYF.

This clonotype was picked up a small number of times. This chain links TRBV19 with TRBJ2-3; 9 nucleotides match TRBD1. The ends lost 2 bases at V and 6 bases at J; junction bases unmatched: 6. Germline V gene data show CDR1 as LNHDA and CDR2 as SQIVND (reference sequence). This CDR3 has 15 residues. The CDR3, as DNA: TGTGCCAGTAGTATACGCCGGGACAGGGCGGATACGCAGTATTTT. Amino acids: CASSIRRDRADTQYF.